The clone carrying this T cell receptor (beta chain) was observed at least ten times. The antigen is undetermined. The data belong to a study of post-analysis software for immune sequencing data. Notes on the study in general: Comparison with controls showed significantly lower normalized Chao1 diversity in multiple sclerosis patients.

The TCR beta cDNA libraries contained unique molecular identifiers. Each batch of about 1 to 11 million T cells produced roughly 500,000 cDNA molecules. TCRdb analysed the PCR reads with MiXCR anew, one entry per CDR3 protein. The sample has about 160,000 distinct CDR3 sequences, 30% to 45% seen once. This TCR was sampled from a girl aged 10 to 17 with multiple sclerosis. The starting material was blood, obtained after autologous hematopoietic stem cell transplantation.

The CDR3 protein is CASSQGGAAGGYTF. In DNA form, the CDR3 reads TGTGCCAGCAGCCAAGGAGGGGCAGCGGGCGGCTACACCTTC. This chain connects TRBV4-2 to TRBJ1-2; D might be TRBD1 (5 bases). V gave up 1 base and J gave up 8 bases, with 14 bases separating them. The CDR3 has 14 residues. Germline CDR1 LGHNA, CDR2 YNFKEQ.